A selection of T cell receptor beta chains follows, all from one sample in a study of T cells after yellow fever vaccination. From the 5' RACE reads, TCRdb called clonotypes with MiXCR, one entry per CDR3 protein. This sample yields under 600,000 distinct CDR3 sequences, of which 21% are seen a single time; about 16% belongs to the top ten. Sequencing was performed on PBMCs, taken less than 25 days after the first yellow fever vaccination. The origin of the receptors is a man between 18 and 35 years old who received the YFV17D yellow fever vaccine. Each CDR3 is given without its conserved first and last residue. Clone size appears in some rows only: once, few, many, or a class for an expanded clone.

v_gene	j_gene	abundance	CDR3aa
TRBV28	TRBJ2-1	NA	ASSFPRSTYNEQF
TRBV20-1	TRBJ2-1	NA	SASNTGVPYNEQF
TRBV11-2	TRBJ1-6	few	ASSSRGGPSPLH
TRBV24-1	TRBJ2-1	NA	ATSGLDSHDYNEQF
TRBV7-9	TRBJ2-5	NA	ASSRGLATAETQY
TRBV18	TRBJ2-1	NA	ASSPPAEKGRQF
TRBV27	TRBJ1-6	NA	ASSLAGGFINSPLH
TRBV15	TRBJ1-6	few	ATSRQDNSPLH
TRBV7-8	TRBJ2-1	few	ASSPVNADRNIKF
TRBV5-1	TRBJ2-1	few	ASSLGLVDNEQF
TRBV5-5	TRBJ1-5	NA	ASSLAGTGLYSNQPQH
TRBV5-1	TRBJ2-5	NA	ASSVGTSGQETQY
TRBV3-1	TRBJ2-2	NA	AGSLSTGELF
TRBV6-1	TRBJ1-3	few	ASSSWGSGNTIY
TRBV7-2	TRBJ2-3	NA	ASSAGWGPDTQY
TRBV20-1	TRBJ2-5	few	SARDQGRGETQY
TRBV7-9	TRBJ2-1	NA	ASSFLQGDEQF
TRBV30	TRBJ2-1	NA	AWSGLDRGVSYNEQF
TRBV13	TRBJ1-4	NA	ASSPPRGGPEKLF
TRBV25-1	TRBJ2-7	few	ASSRPGQRSYEQY
TRBV4-2	TRBJ1-1	NA	ASSQRVDTEAF
TRBV6-5	TRBJ1-6	NA	ASSYGGAVNSPLH
TRBV7-2	TRBJ2-2	NA	ASSLMQGGGELF
TRBV6-2/TRBV6-3	TRBJ2-7	NA	ASSFRGWYEQY
TRBV7-8	TRBJ1-5	NA	ASSQVGSPVGGAQH
TRBV6-2/TRBV6-3	TRBJ1-2	few	ASSSAGLYEGYT
TRBV29-1	TRBJ2-1	many	SVELGQRWSSYNEQF
TRBV10-3	TRBJ2-7	many	AISAFGEQY
TRBV4-1	TRBJ2-7	few	ASSHGSDYEQY
TRBV7-6	TRBJ1-1	NA	ASSRIEGNTEAF
TRBV5-6	TRBJ2-5	many	ASSWATGRETQY
TRBV27	TRBJ2-5	few	ASSRQGAETQY
TRBV19	TRBJ2-2	few	ASSPGPSAGELF
TRBV7-9	TRBJ2-7	few	ASRSLERGETYEQY
TRBV6-2/TRBV6-3	TRBJ1-5	few	ASSWTDHQPQH
TRBV5-8	TRBJ1-5	NA	ASSPDRGRNQPQH
TRBV5-1	TRBJ2-3	few	ASSLVLAGVDTQY
TRBV7-7	TRBJ2-5	NA	ASSSSFAQETQY
TRBV19	TRBJ1-5	many	ASSGQGSQPQH
TRBV7-9	TRBJ2-3	many	ASSLATAGSRDTQY
TRBV5-1	TRBJ2-5	few	ASSSTSGGAQETQY
TRBV5-1	TRBJ2-4	NA	ASSRGLAGPSRNIQY